These 29 T cell receptor beta chains originate from one sample sequenced in a study of T cell repertoires in cytomegalovirus infection (dated by TCRdb to about 2019). This specimen's treatment or condition label, interpreted: in vitro stimulation with specific CMV peptide epitopes to enrich CMV-specific T cells. Sequencing took place on an Illumina HiSeq 1500. TCRdb reworked the public reads: Q25 trimming with fastp, MiXCR clone assembly, productive beta chains retained. One record per CDR3 amino acid sequence lists the most common genes and DNA. Across this sample there are under 350,000 distinct CDR3 sequences, with 20% to 25% seen only once. Approximately 19% of the sample rests with the top ten. Antigen specificity for these receptors is unknown. The sample was cultured PBMCs, taken from culture after CMV antigen stimulation. The receptors originated from a human donor in good health (CMV status not recorded). Some clones in this sample may be carry-over from other donors' samples.

The chain is built from TRBV6-2 or TRBV6-3 and TRBJ2-1; no firm D call. The CDR3 is made up of 17 amino acids. Germline V lookup: CDR1 MNHEY, CDR2 SVGEGT. The V gene lost 4 bases and the J gene lost 0 bases, with 16 bases spanning the gap. As DNA, the CDR3 is TGTGCCAGCAGTTTCCCACTCCTTTTCGACTCCTACAATGAGCAGTTCTTC. It encodes CASSFPLLFDSYNEQFF.

The J gene is TRBJ1-2, the V gene TRBV24-1, with D hard to call. Germline V gene data show CDR1 as KGHDR and CDR2 as SFDVKD. V was pared by 7 bases and J by 4 bases, with 21 bases between. The CDR3 loop spans 16 amino acids. The CDR3 sequence: CATSDSQNTAFYGYTF. CDR3 sequence (DNA): TGTGCCACCAGCGACTCCCAGAATACTGCTTTCTATGGCTACACCTTC.

V and J are TRBV4-3 and TRBJ1-2; D call uncertain. Trimming took off 0 bases at V and 0 bases at J, with 11 bases between the two ends. Germline V lookup: CDR1 LGHNA, CDR2 YSLEER. The CDR3 is 16 residues long. The CDR3: CASSQDRADTNYGYTF. Here the CDR3 DNA reads TGCGCCAGCAGCCAAGATCGTGCAGATACTAACTATGGCTACACCTTC.

The chain employs TRBV25-1 and TRBJ1-4, with unresolved D. This CDR3 region has 14 residues. V was clipped by 3 bases and J by 5 bases, with 10 bases between them. Germline lookup yields CDR1 MGHDK and CDR2 SYGVNS. CDR3 loop: CASSDPRRNEKLFF. CDR3 coding DNA: TGTGCCAGCAGTGATCCTCGGAGAAATGAAAAACTGTTTTTT.

This clonotype was detected many times. The V call is TRBV7-2, the J call TRBJ1-4; 8 bases align to TRBD1. The germline CDR1 and CDR2 sequences are SGHTA and FQGNSA. The V and J ends lost 5 bases and 5 bases, in that order; junction bases with no gene match: 7. This CDR3 is 15 amino acids long. The CDR3 sequence: CASSGRQGINEKLFF. The CDR3, as DNA: TGTGCCAGCAGCGGCCGACAGGGGATAAATGAAAAACTGTTTTTT.

This clonotype has more than one count but fewer than ten. This chain uses TRBV6-2 or TRBV6-3 with TRBJ1-1; TRBD1 might be the D (5 bases). Germline V gene data show CDR1 as MNHEY and CDR2 as SVGEGT. The CDR3 consists of 14 residues. The V and J ends lost 0 bases and 5 bases respectively, with 10 bases between them. CDR3 in amino acids: CASSYSLKGTEAFF. Written as DNA, the CDR3 is TGTGCCAGCAGTTACTCGCTAAAGGGGACTGAAGCTTTCTTT.

The J gene is TRBJ1-4, the V gene TRBV19; no clear D. With 3 bases removed from V and 4 bases from J, the gap between germline ends came to 12 bases. Germline CDR1 reads LNHDA; CDR2 reads SQIVND (reference sequence). This CDR3 is 15 amino acids long. The CDR3 DNA is TGTGCCAGTAGTATGAGACTGGGAAATAATGAAAAACTGTTTTTT. This gives the protein CASSMRLGNNEKLFF.

This clonotype was seen at least ten times. The chain is built from TRBV7-2 and TRBJ2-7; TRBD1 matches 7 bases. CDR3 length equals 14 residues. Per the germline V gene, CDR1 is SGHTA and CDR2 is FQGNSA. V shed 5 bases and J 1 base; nucleotides not matched to a gene: 5. The CDR3 DNA is TGTGCCAGCAGCCTTGGGGACAGTTCCTACGAGCAGTACTTC. Encoded protein: CASSLGDSSYEQYF. The full variable domain, rest sourced from reference TRBV7-2 and TRBJ2-7, is GAGVSQSPSNKVTEKGKDVELRCDPISGHTALYWYRQSLGQGLEFLIYFQGNSAPDKSGLPSDRFSAERTGGSVSTLTIQRTQQEDSAVYLCASSLGDSSYEQYFGPGTRLTVT.

This chain links TRBV6-5 with TRBJ2-7, with 10 bases lining up with TRBD1. The CDR3 has 14 residues. Germline lookup yields CDR1 MNHEY and CDR2 SVGAGI. Trimming took 5 bases from V and 8 from J; bases not matched to a gene: 9. The CDR3 DNA sequence: TGTGCCAGCAGTAATACCGGGACAGGGGTTAAGCAGTACTTC. This codes for CASSNTGTGVKQYF.

The V call is TRBV27, the J call TRBJ2-1; 10 bases match TRBD2. The CDR3 is 15 amino acids. J gave up 5 bases and V 3 bases, and 4 bases lay outside the gene matches. CDR1 is MNHEY and CDR2 is SMNVEV in the germline V gene (reference sequence). The CDR3 DNA is TGTGCCAGCAGTTTCTGGACTAGCGGTAACAATGAGCAGTTCTTC. It translates to CASSFWTSGNNEQFF.

This clonotype was seen many times. The chain couples TRBV19 to TRBJ1-5; 7 bases agree with TRBD1. Germline V gene sequence: CDR1 LNHDA, CDR2 SQIVND (reference sequence). V shed 5 bases and J 1 base; nucleotides not matched to a gene: 5. The CDR3 runs 15 residues. CDR3 DNA sequence: TGTGCCAGTAGTTCCGGGACAGCGAGCAATCAGCCCCAGCATTTT. It encodes CASSSGTASNQPQHF.

The table lists this clonotype with a few counts. The rearrangement links TRBV7-2 to TRBJ1-2; tentative D call: TRBD1 (6 bases). Deletions cut 5 bases from V and 1 base from J, with 20 bases between. CDR1 SGHTA and CDR2 FQGNSA come from the germline V gene. This CDR3 is 17 amino acids long. The chain's CDR3 is CASSRGGAGASNYGYTF. The CDR3 coding sequence is TGTGCCAGCAGCAGGGGGGGGGCGGGGGCGAGTAACTATGGCTACACCTTC.

This clonotype was counted ten times or more. The chain joins TRBV7-2 to TRBJ2-1; 11 nucleotides match TRBD2. CDR3 size: 15 residues. The V segment lost 6 bases and the J segment 7 bases; nucleotides outside the gene matches: 8. Germline V gives CDR1 SGHTA, CDR2 FQGNSA. The CDR3 nucleotides read TGTGCCAGCAGTCTCAGACTAGCGGGAAAGAATGAGCAGTTCTTC. Protein sequence: CASSLRLAGKNEQFF.

The gene calls are TRBV7-3 and TRBJ2-2, with 7 bases matching TRBD2. The CDR3 runs 15 residues. Trimming cost V 4 bases and J 5 bases; bases outside gene matches: 7. Germline V gene data show CDR1 as SGHTA and CDR2 as FQGTGA. CDR3 residues: CASSSSGGGTGELFF. The CDR3 bases are TGTGCCAGCAGCTCATCGGGGGGAGGGACCGGGGAGCTGTTTTTT.

This clonotype was picked up many times. The rearrangement links TRBV18 to TRBJ2-5; TRBD2 aligns across 13 bases. Germline lookup yields CDR1 KGHSH and CDR2 LQKENI. The CDR3 length is 16 residues. J gave up 1 base and V 2 bases, and 1 base lay outside the gene matches. CDR3 region: CASSPRLAGGQETQYF. Here the CDR3 DNA reads TGTGCCAGCTCACCAAGACTAGCGGGAGGCCAAGAGACCCAGTACTTC.

There are many counts of this clonotype. This chain links TRBV6-1 with TRBJ2-2; D might be TRBD2 (5 bases). The CDR3 runs 14 residues. V shed 6 bases and J shed 6 bases, with 14 bases lying between them. Germline V gene lookup returns CDR1 MNHNS and CDR2 SASEGT. The CDR3 coding sequence is TGTGCCAGCAGGGACCAGAGAGCGGCCGGGGAGCTGTTTTTT. Translation: CASRDQRAAGELFF.

This clonotype was observed many times. The rearrangement links TRBV7-2 to TRBJ2-3; 9 bases align to TRBD1. Germline assignment: CDR1 SGHTA and CDR2 FQGNSA. V lost 7 bases and J lost 5; bases outside the gene matches: 7. The length of the CDR3 is 14 residues. The CDR3 DNA reads TGTGCCAGCACACCGGGACAGGGTGGAGATACGCAGTATTTT. It codes for CASTPGQGGDTQYF.

The chain carries TRBV6-6 and TRBJ2-7; D assignment may be TRBD1 or TRBD2 (5 bases each). The germline V gene has CDR1 MNHNY and CDR2 SVGAGI (reference sequence). The ends were cut back, 2 bases at V and 4 bases at J, with 12 bases in the middle. The CDR3 loop spans 14 amino acids. The CDR3 nucleotides read TGTGCCAGCAGTTACGGGACCAAGCGATACGAGCAGTACGTC. Translated: CASSYGTKRYEQYV.

This clonotype has at least ten counts. The V gene is TRBV6-1, the J gene TRBJ2-2; 10 nucleotides agree with TRBD1. J lost 6 bases, V lost 4 bases, and 8 bases had no gene match. CDR3 length: 16 residues. Germline CDR1 reads MNHNS; CDR2 reads SASEGT. The CDR3 protein is CASSGTGTGAPGELFF. CDR3 nucleotide sequence: TGTGCCAGCAGTGGGACCGGGACAGGGGCCCCCGGGGAGCTGTTTTTT.

This clonotype occurred many times. The CDR3 sequence: CASSLEAGNEQFF. The CDR3 nucleotides read TGTGCCAGCAGCTTAGAAGCCGGCAATGAGCAGTTCTTC. This chain links TRBV7-9 with TRBJ2-1, with D uncertain. V was trimmed by 1 base and J by 6 bases, leaving 7 bases between them. This CDR3 is built from 13 residues. Looked up from germline, CDR1 is SEHNR and CDR2 is FQNEAQ (reference sequence).

This clonotype was seen only a few times. This sequence joins TRBV13 and TRBJ2-1; D not certain. The germline V gene has CDR1 PRHDT and CDR2 FYEKMQ (reference sequence). The CDR3 sequence is 11 residues long. V lost 5 bases and J lost 10, with 9 bases in between. The CDR3 DNA follows: TGTGCCAGCAGCCCCGGCCAGGAGCAGTTCTTC. Encoded protein: CASSPGQEQFF. The full variable domain, rest sourced from reference TRBV13 and TRBJ2-1, is AAGVIQSPRHLIKEKRETATLKCYPIPRHDTVYWYQQGPGQDPQFLISFYEKMQSDKGSIPDRFSAQQFSDYHSELNMSSLELGDSALYFCASSPGQEQFFGPGTRLTVL.

This clonotype came up many times. The V and J genes are TRBV6-2 or TRBV6-3 and TRBJ2-1; 14 bases are a match to TRBD2. V trimming: 6 bases; J trimming: 6 bases; junction bases outside the gene matches: 4. The CDR3 has 15 residues. Germline CDR1 and CDR2: MNHEY and SVGEGT. The CDR3 bases are TGTGCCAGCAGCCAAGGGACTAGCGGGAGCAATGAGCAGTTCTTC. Translation: CASSQGTSGSNEQFF.

This sequence joins TRBV24-1 and TRBJ2-7, with 7 bases that match TRBD1. V lost 5 bases to trimming and J lost 2 bases; unmatched junction nucleotides: 8. The CDR3 totals 15 residues. The germline CDR1 and CDR2 sequences are KGHDR and SFDVKD. CDR3 DNA: TGTGCCACCAGTGGCCGGGACAGACCCGCCTACGAGCAGTACTTC. Translated, it gives CATSGRDRPAYEQYF.

V usage is TRBV19 and J usage is TRBJ2-2, with 7 positions matching TRBD1. The CDR3 covers 15 residues. The V segment lost 5 bases and the J segment 6 bases; nucleotides outside the gene matches: 9. Germline loops: CDR1 LNHDA, CDR2 SQIVND (reference sequence). The CDR3 DNA is TGTGCCAGTAGTCCAACAGGGCAGGGGGCCGGGGAGCTGTTTTTT. Protein: CASSPTGQGAGELFF.

This clonotype was seen at least ten times. DNA of the CDR3: TGTGCCAGCAGCTCAATAACCGGGACCACGGAGGCCTACGAGCAGTACGTC. Translated, it gives CASSSITGTTEAYEQYV. This chain joins TRBV7-2 and TRBJ2-7; either TRBD1 or TRBD2 may supply D (5 bases each). V was pared by 4 bases and J by 2 bases, with 21 bases between. The germline CDR1 and CDR2 sequences are SGHTA and FQGNSA. This CDR3 is built from 17 residues.

CDR3 coding DNA: TGTGCCAGCAGCGTAGTTGGGATGGCAAGTTTCGACGAGCAGTACTTC. Translation: CASSVVGMASFDEQYF. The chain links TRBV9 to TRBJ2-7, with unresolved D. This CDR3 has 16 amino acids. From germline, CDR1 is SGDLS and CDR2 YYNGEE. The germline V and J ends were trimmed by 0 bases and 5 bases, with 18 bases remaining between them. The whole variable domain, remainder taken from reference TRBV9 and TRBJ2-7, is DSGVTQTPKHLITATGQRVTLRCSPRSGDLSVYWYQQSLDQGLQFLIQYYNGEERAKGNILERFSAQQFPDLHSELNLSSLELGDSALYFCASSVVGMASFDEQYFGPGTRLTVT.

This chain connects TRBV15 to TRBJ1-3; D is unclear. CDR1 is LNHNV and CDR2 is YYDKDF in the germline V gene (reference sequence). The V gene lost 0 bases and the J gene lost 0 bases, with 12 bases spanning the gap. The CDR3 totals 17 residues. The CDR3, as DNA: TGTGCCACCAGCAGAGATTTCGTGATGAGCTCTGGAAACACCATATATTTT. Translated, it gives CATSRDFVMSSGNTIYF.

This clonotype was observed at least ten times. The chain combines TRBV4-1 with TRBJ2-1; TRBD1 agrees at 9 bases. Germline assignment: CDR1 MGHRA and CDR2 YSYEKL. V shed 2 bases, J shed 6 bases, and the junction held 8 bases outside the gene matches. The CDR3 sequence is 16 residues long. CDR3 amino acids: CASSQTRQGVLNEQFF. Written as DNA, the CDR3 is TGCGCCAGCAGCCAAACCCGACAGGGGGTTCTCAATGAGCAGTTCTTC.

The table lists this clonotype with many counts. The chain carries TRBV7-2 and TRBJ2-2, with TRBD1 matching 8 bases. Germline V gene data show CDR1 as SGHTA and CDR2 as FQGNSA. The length of the CDR3 is 15 residues. The junction had 9 bases not matched to a gene; V was cut back by 5 bases and J by 7 bases. This CDR3 reads CASSLDRVVGGELFF. The CDR3 nucleotides read TGTGCCAGCAGCCTGGACAGGGTTGTAGGCGGGGAGCTGTTTTTT.